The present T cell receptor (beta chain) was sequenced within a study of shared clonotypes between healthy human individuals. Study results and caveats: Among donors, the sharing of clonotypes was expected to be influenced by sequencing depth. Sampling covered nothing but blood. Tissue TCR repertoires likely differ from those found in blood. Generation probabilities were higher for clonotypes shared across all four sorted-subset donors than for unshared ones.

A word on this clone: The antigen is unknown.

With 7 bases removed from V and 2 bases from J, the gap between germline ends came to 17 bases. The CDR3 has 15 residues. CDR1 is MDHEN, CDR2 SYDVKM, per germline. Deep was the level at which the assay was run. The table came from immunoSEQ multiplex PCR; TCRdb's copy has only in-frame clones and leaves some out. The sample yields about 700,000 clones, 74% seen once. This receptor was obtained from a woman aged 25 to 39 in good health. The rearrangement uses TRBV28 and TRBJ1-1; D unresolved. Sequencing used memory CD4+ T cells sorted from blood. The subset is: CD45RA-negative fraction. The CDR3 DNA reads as TGTGCCAGCAACCCAGTCTCAGAGGGTAACACTGAAGCTTTCTTT. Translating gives CASNPVSEGNTEAFF.